This TCR beta chain was recovered during a study of T cell changes during pregnancy in multiple sclerosis. V was cut by 7 bases and J by 2 bases, with 13 bases left in between. Germline V lookup: CDR1 SGHTA, CDR2 FQGNSA. CDR3 size: 14 residues. TCRdb keeps only in-frame clones here, not all; method: immunoSEQ multiplex PCR. Seen here are about 34,000 clones, 90% observed once, and the top ten hold around 4.4%. Source: CD8+ T cells from peripheral blood mononuclear cells, taken after pregnancy. The source of this sequence is a female donor with multiple sclerosis, enrolled in a pregnancy study. The V and J genes are TRBV7-2 and TRBJ2-3; D is undetermined. DNA of the CDR3: TGTGCCAGCACCCTAGACGTCTACACAGATACGCAGTATTTT. Protein: CASTLDVYTDTQYF.